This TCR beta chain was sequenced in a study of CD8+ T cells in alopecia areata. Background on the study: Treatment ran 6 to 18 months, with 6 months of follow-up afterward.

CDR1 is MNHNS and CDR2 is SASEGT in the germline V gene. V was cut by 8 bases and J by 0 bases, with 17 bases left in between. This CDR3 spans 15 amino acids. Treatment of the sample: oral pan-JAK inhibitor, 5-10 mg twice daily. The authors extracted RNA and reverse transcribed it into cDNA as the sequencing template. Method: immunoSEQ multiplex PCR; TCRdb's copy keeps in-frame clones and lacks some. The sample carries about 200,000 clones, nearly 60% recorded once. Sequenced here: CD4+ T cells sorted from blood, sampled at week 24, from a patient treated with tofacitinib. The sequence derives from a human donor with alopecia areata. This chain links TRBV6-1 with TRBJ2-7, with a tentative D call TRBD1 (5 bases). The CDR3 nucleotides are TGTGCCAGCGAGTTCCAGGCAGGGTCCTCCTACGAGCAGTACTTC. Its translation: CASEFQAGSSYEQYF.